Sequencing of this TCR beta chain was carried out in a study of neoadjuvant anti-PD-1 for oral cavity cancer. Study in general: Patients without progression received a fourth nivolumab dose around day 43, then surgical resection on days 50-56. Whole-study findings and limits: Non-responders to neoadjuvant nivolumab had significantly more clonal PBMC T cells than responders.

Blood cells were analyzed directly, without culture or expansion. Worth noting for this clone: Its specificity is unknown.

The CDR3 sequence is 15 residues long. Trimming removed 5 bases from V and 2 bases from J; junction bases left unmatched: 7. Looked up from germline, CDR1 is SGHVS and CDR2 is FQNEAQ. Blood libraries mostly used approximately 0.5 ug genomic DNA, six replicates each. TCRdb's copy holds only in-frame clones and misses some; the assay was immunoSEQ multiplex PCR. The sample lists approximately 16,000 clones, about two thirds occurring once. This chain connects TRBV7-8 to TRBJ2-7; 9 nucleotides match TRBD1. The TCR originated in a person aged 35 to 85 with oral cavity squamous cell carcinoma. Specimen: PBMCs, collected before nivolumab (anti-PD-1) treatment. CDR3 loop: CASSRGDRGTYEQYF. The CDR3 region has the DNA TGTGCCAGCAGCAGGGGCGACAGGGGGACCTACGAGCAGTACTTC. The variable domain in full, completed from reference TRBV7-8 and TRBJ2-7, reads GAGVSQSPRYKVAKRGQDVALRCDPISGHVSLFWYQQALGQGPEFLTYFQNEAQLDKSGLPSDRFFAERPEGSVSTLKIQRTQQEDSAVYLCASSRGDRGTYEQYFGPGTRLTVT.